The 4 T cell receptor beta chains below all came from one sample that was sequenced in a study of blood T cells in healthy people across ages. Through a sample-barcoded 5' primer and a J-beta primer mix, a second PCR was run for 7 to 11 cycles. TCRdb re-derived calls from the 5' RACE reads in MiXCR, one entry per CDR3 protein. The sample carries some 760,000 distinct CDR3 sequences, roughly 25% recorded once. The sample was also reused in another study, on T cells of mothers and their children.

The sequenced sample consisted of blood. The receptors shown here come from a boy younger than 18 in good health.

The V call is TRBV5-1, the J call TRBJ2-3; D perhaps matches TRBD2 (6 bases). CDR1 and CDR2 from the germline V gene are SGHRS and YFSETQ. Trimming removed 7 bases at V and 2 bases at J, with 17 bases between. This CDR3 comprises 15 residues. This CDR3 is CASCLAVAATDTQYF. DNA for the CDR3: TGCGCCAGCTGCCTCGCGGTAGCGGCCACAGATACGCAGTATTTT. Using reference TRBV5-1 and TRBJ2-3 for the parts outside the CDR3, the full variable domain is KAGVTQTPRYLIKTRGQQVTLSCSPISGHRSVSWYQQTPGQGLQFLFEYFSETQRNKGNFPGRFSGRQFSNSRSEMNVSTLELGDSALYLCASCLAVAATDTQYFGPGTRLTVL.

The chain couples TRBV29-1 to TRBJ2-5; D gene ambiguous. Trimming left V 6 bases short and J 4 bases short, with 15 bases between. The germline CDR1 and CDR2 sequences are SQVTM and ANQGSEA. The CDR3 is 13 amino acids. CDR3 sequence: CSVGIGFGETQYF. The CDR3 nucleotides read TGCAGCGTGGGGATTGGGTTCGGAGAGACCCAGTACTTC.

In DNA, the CDR3 is TGCGCCAGCAGCCAAGATGGAGCGTTGGAGCAGTACTTC. Its translation is CASSQDGALEQYF. This rearrangement joins TRBV4-3 to TRBJ2-7; no definite D call. V lost 0 bases and J 7 bases, leaving 10 bases between the germline ends. Per the germline V gene, CDR1 is LGHNA and CDR2 is YSLEER. The CDR3 consists of 13 residues.

This chain connects TRBV6-2 or TRBV6-3 to TRBJ2-7; D is perhaps TRBD1 (5 bases). Per the germline V gene, CDR1 is MNHEY and CDR2 is SVGEGT. Trimming shortened V by 8 bases and J by 0 bases, and 8 bases separated the two germline ends. The CDR3 has 12 amino acids. Here the CDR3 reads CASVRDSYEQYF. The DNA for the CDR3 is TGTGCCAGCGTCAGGGACTCCTACGAGCAGTACTTC.